Listed below are T cell receptor beta chains from one sample, sequenced in a study of T cells after yellow fever vaccination. TCRdb analysed the 5' RACE reads with MiXCR anew, one entry per CDR3 protein. The sample comprises under 95,000 distinct CDR3 sequences, about 7.7% of which are singletons, and over 25% rests with the top ten. This sample comprised CD8+ T cells sorted from PBMCs, obtained around 10 days after the first yellow fever vaccination. Every receptor here comes from a man aged 18-30 years who received the YFV17D yellow fever vaccine. Both conserved end residues are part of each CDR3. The D gene is left open where the match is weak. The listing skips clone size in some rows; elsewhere it reads once, few, many or a size class.

d_gene	abundance	v_gene	j_gene	CDR3aa	CDR3nt
-	many	TRBV12-3/TRBV12-4	TRBJ2-7	CASTSRMDIADYEQYF	TGTGCCAGCACTTCTAGGATGGACATCGCGGACTACGAGCAGTACTTC
TRBD1	few	TRBV12-3/TRBV12-4	TRBJ1-5	CASSTGGFQPQHF	TGTGCCAGCAGTACAGGGGGCTTTCAGCCCCAGCATTTT
TRBD2	few	TRBV7-9	TRBJ2-5	CASSPTSFQETQYF	TGTGCCAGCAGCCCGACTAGCTTCCAAGAGACCCAGTACTTC
TRBD2	many	TRBV7-4	TRBJ2-5	CASSFHTSGKETQYF	TGTGCCAGCAGCTTCCATACTAGCGGAAAAGAGACCCAGTACTTC
-	many	TRBV29-1	TRBJ2-5	CSAARFAGVQETQYF	TGCAGCGCCGCCCGTTTTGCAGGGGTCCAAGAGACCCAGTACTTC
-	many	TRBV3-1	TRBJ2-2	CASSQVASENTGELFF	TGTGCCAGCAGCCAAGTCGCATCGGAGAACACCGGGGAGCTGTTTTTT
-	many	TRBV20-1	TRBJ2-5	CSAREGGKTQYF	TGCAGTGCTAGAGAAGGAGGGAAGACCCAGTACTTC
-	many	TRBV28	TRBJ2-1	CASTPSSYNEQFF	TGTGCCAGCACGCCCAGCTCCTACAATGAGCAGTTCTTC
-	-	TRBV28	TRBJ1-1	CASSFKFRERSSEAFF	TGTGCCAGCAGTTTTAAGTTTCGAGAAAGAAGCTCTGAAGCTTTCTTT
-	-	TRBV24-1	TRBJ1-1	CATSDSGRPYEAFF	TGTGCCACCAGTGATTCGGGGCGACCCTATGAAGCTTTCTTT
-	-	TRBV5-5	TRBJ2-3	CASSLEGRGDADTQYF	TGTGCCAGCAGCTTGGAAGGACGAGGAGACGCAGATACGCAGTATTTT